Listed here are 14 T cell receptor beta chains from one sample, sequenced in a study of spatial heterogeneity in lung cancer. Study findings and constraints: The study found that expanded intratumoral alpha and beta TCR counts tracked tumor mutation counts.

Indicated time point: sample taken at primary tumor resection. TCRdb used MiXCR to reprocess the 5' RACE reads, holding one entry per CDR3 protein. The sample consists of thousands of distinct CDR3 sequences, around 5% of them appearing once. Their recognized antigens are unknown. The sequencing used lung tumor tissue, collected at surgery. These receptors all stem from a male donor with early-stage non-small cell lung cancer.

This sequence joins TRBV27 and TRBJ2-5; D might be TRBD2 (6 bases). Germline assignment: CDR1 MNHEY and CDR2 SMNVEV (reference sequence). Trimming stripped 6 bases from V and 5 bases from J, with 10 bases between. The CDR3 consists of 12 residues. As DNA, the CDR3 is TGTGCCAGCAGGGCGGGATTCGAGACCCAGTACTTC. Encoded protein: CASRAGFETQYF.

By share, this clonotype ranks as medium-sized. V and J are TRBV5-1 and TRBJ2-5; the D call may be TRBD1 or TRBD2 (5 bases each). Germline assignment: CDR1 SGHRS and CDR2 YFSETQ. CDR3 length: 14 amino acids. The V end was cut by 6 bases, the J end by 7 bases, with 19 bases between. CDR3 nucleotide sequence: TGCGCCAGCACCTCTGACGGGGCCGTTGGGACCCAGTACTTC. This encodes CASTSDGAVGTQYF. Full variable domain (outside the CDR3, taken from reference TRBV5-1 and TRBJ2-5): KAGVTQTPRYLIKTRGQQVTLSCSPISGHRSVSWYQQTPGQGLQFLFEYFSETQRNKGNFPGRFSGRQFSNSRSEMNVSTLELGDSALYLCASTSDGAVGTQYFGPGTRLLVL.

The chain links TRBV29-1 to TRBJ2-1; 9 bases agree with TRBD2. The germline V gene has CDR1 SQVTM and CDR2 ANQGSEA. Unmatched junction bases numbered 5, after V lost 2 bases and J lost 6 bases. CDR3 length: 14 residues. The CDR3 nucleotides are TGCAGCGTTGAACCAGCGGGAGGAGGCAATGAGCAGTTCTTC. As protein: CSVEPAGGGNEQFF.

By sample fraction, this clonotype is medium-sized (0.01 to 0.1%). The chain is built from TRBV7-6 and TRBJ2-7; D is undetermined. CDR1 is SGHVS, CDR2 FNYEAQ, per germline. The CDR3 has 12 residues. Trimming shortened V by 1 base and J by 5 bases, and 6 bases separated the two germline ends. CDR3 in DNA: TGTGCCAGCAGCTTAGTCTGGGACGAGCAGTACTTC. Amino acid sequence: CASSLVWDEQYF.

This clonotype was seen only a few times. This sequence joins TRBV29-1 and TRBJ2-7; 8 bases fit TRBD1. CDR3 size: 15 residues. Looked up from germline, CDR1 is SQVTM and CDR2 is ANQGSEA. The V and J ends lost 1 base and 0 bases, in that order; junction bases with no gene match: 5. As DNA, the CDR3 is TGCAGCGTTGAAGCCGTACAGGGGGGCTCCTACGAGCAGTACTTC. Its translation is CSVEAVQGGSYEQYF.

This rearrangement joins TRBV28 to TRBJ2-5, with 7 bases that match TRBD2. The CDR3 is made up of 15 amino acids. Germline loops: CDR1 MDHEN, CDR2 SYDVKM. Germline trimming cut 3 bases from V and 1 base from J; bases unmatched to any gene: 5. This CDR3 is CASSFAGEGQETQYF. In nucleotides, the CDR3 is TGTGCCAGCAGTTTCGCGGGAGAGGGCCAAGAGACCCAGTACTTC. The full variable domain, rest sourced from reference TRBV28 and TRBJ2-5, is DVKVTQSSRYLVKRTGEKVFLECVQDMDHENMFWYRQDPGLGLRLIYFSYDVKMKEKGDIPEGYSVSREKKERFSLILESASTNQTSMYLCASSFAGEGQETQYFGPGTRLLVL.

This clonotype occurred many times. The chain is built from TRBV7-9 and TRBJ2-7, with 8 bases matching TRBD1. The germline V gene has CDR1 SEHNR and CDR2 FQNEAQ (reference sequence). The junction had 6 bases not matched to a gene; V was cut back by 5 bases and J by 3 bases. This CDR3 region has 14 residues. CDR3 bases: TGTGCCAGCAGCACGACAGGGGTCGGCTACGAGCAGTACTTC. Its translation is CASSTTGVGYEQYF.

This clonotype was recorded many times. The gene calls are TRBV5-1 and TRBJ2-3, with 11 bases lining up with TRBD2. V lost 4 bases to trimming and J lost 3 bases; unmatched junction nucleotides: 4. This CDR3 spans 15 amino acids. Germline V gene lookup returns CDR1 SGHRS and CDR2 YFSETQ. The CDR3 bases are TGCGCCAGCAGCATTACTAGCGGGGGAACAGATACGCAGTATTTT. This translates into CASSITSGGTDTQYF.

This clonotype has at least ten counts. V gene TRBV6-2 or TRBV6-3 combines with J gene TRBJ2-1; 10 bases map to TRBD2. This CDR3 comprises 18 residues. With 4 bases clipped from V and 9 bases from J, the junction kept 18 bases outside the gene matches. Per germline, CDR1 MNHEY and CDR2 SVGEGT. The DNA of the CDR3 is TGTGCCAGCAGTTTGACAGGGGAAGGGGTAGCGGGAGGATCTGAGCAGTTCTTC. This gives the protein CASSLTGEGVAGGSEQFF.

This clonotype appeared many times. This chain uses TRBV7-9 with TRBJ2-5; D unclear. This CDR3 is built from 11 residues. Trimming took 1 base from V and 8 from J, leaving 5 bases between them. Per the germline V gene, CDR1 is SEHNR and CDR2 is FQNEAQ (reference sequence). CDR3 bases: TGTGCCAGCAGCTTAGTCGATACCCAGTACTTC. This gives the protein CASSLVDTQYF.

The chain links TRBV10-2 to TRBJ2-2, with 8 bases aligning to TRBD2. V lost 6 bases to trimming and J lost 7 bases; unmatched junction nucleotides: 10. The CDR3 loop spans 15 amino acids. From germline, CDR1 is WSHSY and CDR2 SAAADI. CDR3 residues: CASRDGGGSSGELFF. The DNA for the CDR3 is TGCGCCAGCAGGGACGGGGGGGGCAGTAGCGGGGAGCTGTTTTTT.

This clonotype was seen ten or more times. The chain carries TRBV27 and TRBJ2-5; no clear D gene. The CDR3 runs 13 residues. Trimming cost V 2 bases and J 1 base, with 5 bases left between them. Germline values: CDR1 MNHEY, CDR2 SMNVEV (reference sequence). This chain's CDR3 is CASSLRTQETQYF. In DNA, the CDR3 is TGTGCCAGCAGTTTAAGAACCCAAGAGACCCAGTACTTC.

In this sample, this clonotype is medium-sized. The chain uses TRBV4-1 and TRBJ1-4; 9 nucleotides agree with TRBD1. Germline V lookup: CDR1 MGHRA, CDR2 YSYEKL. V dropped 4 bases and J dropped 2; count of bases not matched to a gene: 5. The CDR3 length is 16 residues. This chain's CDR3 is CASSPADRGTNEKLFF. In DNA form, the CDR3 reads TGCGCCAGCAGCCCTGCGGACAGGGGCACTAATGAAAAACTGTTTTTT.

This clonotype was observed at least ten times. The chain joins TRBV14 to TRBJ1-4; no definite D call. Trimming left V 0 bases short and J 8 bases short, with 10 bases between. CDR1 is SGHDN, CDR2 FVKESK, per germline. This CDR3 comprises 14 residues. The CDR3 loop reads CASSQDLTDEKLFF. The CDR3 DNA reads as TGTGCCAGCAGCCAAGATCTCACAGACGAAAAACTGTTTTTT. Using reference TRBV14 and TRBJ1-4 for the parts outside the CDR3, the full variable domain is EAGVTQFPSHSVIEKGQTVTLRCDPISGHDNLYWYRRVMGKEIKFLLHFVKESKQDESGMPNNRFLAERTGGTYSTLKVQPAELEDSGVYFCASSQDLTDEKLFFGSGTQLSVL.